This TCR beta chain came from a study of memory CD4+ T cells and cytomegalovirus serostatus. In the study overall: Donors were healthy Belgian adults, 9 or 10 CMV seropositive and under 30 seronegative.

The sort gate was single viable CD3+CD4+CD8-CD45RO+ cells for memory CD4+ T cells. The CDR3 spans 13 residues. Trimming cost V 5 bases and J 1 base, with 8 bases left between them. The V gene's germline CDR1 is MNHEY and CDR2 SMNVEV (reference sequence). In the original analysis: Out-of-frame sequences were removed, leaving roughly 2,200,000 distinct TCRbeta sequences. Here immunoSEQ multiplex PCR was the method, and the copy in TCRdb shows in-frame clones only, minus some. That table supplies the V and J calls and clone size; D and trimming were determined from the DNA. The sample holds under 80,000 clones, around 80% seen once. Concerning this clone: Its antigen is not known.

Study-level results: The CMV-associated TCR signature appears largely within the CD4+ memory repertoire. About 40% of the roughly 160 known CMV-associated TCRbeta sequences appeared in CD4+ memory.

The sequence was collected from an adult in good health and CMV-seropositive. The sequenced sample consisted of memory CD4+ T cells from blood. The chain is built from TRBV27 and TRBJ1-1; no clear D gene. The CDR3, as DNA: TGTGCCAGCAGTCCTAGGACGAACACTGAAGCTTTCTTT. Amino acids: CASSPRTNTEAFF.